This T cell receptor beta chain was identified in a study of T cell responses to AZD1222 COVID-19 vaccine. Across the study: Second doses that came at about 4 or about 12 weeks were put together. The study's findings and limits: Donors, mostly white British, included more females; clonal diversity was possibly underestimated. Regions 160-218 and 743-854 held dominance among vaccine-associated CD4 TCRs, which spanned spike.

As for this clone: Its antigen is unknown.

Assay used: immunoSEQ multiplex PCR; TCRdb lists only in-frame clones, some missing. The sample lists around 95,000 clones, about 93% seen once, with around 1.7% in the top ten. The CDR3 loop spans 14 amino acids. Germline values: CDR1 MNHEY, CDR2 SVGAGI. The germline V and J ends were trimmed by 5 bases and 0 bases, with 11 bases remaining between them. Specimen: peripheral blood, collected on day 0 of AZD1222 vaccination. The chain carries TRBV6-5 and TRBJ2-7, with TRBD2 as a possible D gene (6 bases). The TCR was taken from an adult in good health. As DNA, the CDR3 is TGTGCCAGCAGTCGGGAGAGTCACTCCTACGAGCAGTACTTC. This encodes CASSRESHSYEQYF.